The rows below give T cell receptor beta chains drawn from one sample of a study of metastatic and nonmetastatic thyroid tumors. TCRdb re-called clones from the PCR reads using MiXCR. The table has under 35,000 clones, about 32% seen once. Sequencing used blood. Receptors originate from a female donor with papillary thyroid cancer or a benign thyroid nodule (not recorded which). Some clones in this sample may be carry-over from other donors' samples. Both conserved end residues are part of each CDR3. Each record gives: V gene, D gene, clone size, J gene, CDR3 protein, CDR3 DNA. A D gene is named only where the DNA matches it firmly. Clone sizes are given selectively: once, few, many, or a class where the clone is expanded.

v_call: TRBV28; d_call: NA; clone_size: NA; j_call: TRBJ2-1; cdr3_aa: CASRTLVGEHFF; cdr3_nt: TGTGCCAGCAGGACCCTGGTGGGTGAGCATTTCTTC
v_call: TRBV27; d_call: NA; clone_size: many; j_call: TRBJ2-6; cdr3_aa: CASSKRTPGRSGANVLTF; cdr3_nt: TGTGCCAGCTCTAAAAGGACACCCGGTCGCTCTGGGGCCAACGTCCTGACTTTC
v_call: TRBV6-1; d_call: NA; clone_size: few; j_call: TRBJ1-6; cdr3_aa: CASQGMGSSNSPLHF; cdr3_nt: TGTGCCAGCCAAGGCATGGGAAGCAGTAATTCACCCCTCCACTTT
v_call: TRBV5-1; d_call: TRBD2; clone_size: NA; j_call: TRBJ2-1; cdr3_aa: CASSVVLSSGINEQIF; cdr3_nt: TGCGCCAGCAGCGTGGTATTGAGTAGCGGGATAAATGAGCAGATCTTC
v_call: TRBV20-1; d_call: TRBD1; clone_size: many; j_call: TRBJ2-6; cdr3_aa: CSARVGQENSGANVLTF; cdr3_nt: TGCAGTGCTAGAGTAGGACAGGAGAACTCTGGGGCCAACGTCCTGACTTTC
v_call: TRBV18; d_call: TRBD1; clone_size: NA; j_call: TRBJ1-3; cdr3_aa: CASSLYQAGGPGNTIYF; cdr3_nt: TGTGCCAGCTCACTTTACCAAGCAGGGGGACCTGGAAACACCATATATTTT
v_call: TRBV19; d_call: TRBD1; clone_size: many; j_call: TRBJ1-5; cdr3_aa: CASSPGGTNQPQHF; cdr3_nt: TGTGCCAGTAGTCCAGGGGGTACCAATCAGCCCCAGCATTTT
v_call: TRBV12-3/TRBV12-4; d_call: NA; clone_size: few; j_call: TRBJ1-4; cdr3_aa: CASSVDRTNEKLFF; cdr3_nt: TGTGCCAGCAGTGTGGACAGAACTAATGAAAAACTGTTTTTT
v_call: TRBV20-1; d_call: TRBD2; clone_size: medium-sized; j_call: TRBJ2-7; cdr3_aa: CSASDTSGGIYEQYF; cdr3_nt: TGCAGTGCTAGTGATACTAGCGGGGGAATCTACGAGCAGTACTTC
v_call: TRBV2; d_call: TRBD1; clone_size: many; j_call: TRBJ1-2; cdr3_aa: CASSGQGEGYGYTF; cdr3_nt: TGTGCCAGCAGCGGACAGGGGGAAGGCTATGGCTACACCTTC
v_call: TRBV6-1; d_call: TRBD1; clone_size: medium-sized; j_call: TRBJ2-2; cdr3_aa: CASRDRGDTGELFF; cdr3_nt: TGTGCCAGCAGGGACAGGGGGGACACCGGGGAGCTGTTTTTT
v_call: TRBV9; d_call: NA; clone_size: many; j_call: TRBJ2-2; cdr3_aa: CASSVGGTGELFF; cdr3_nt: TGTGCCAGCAGCGTAGGAGGAACCGGGGAGCTGTTTTTT
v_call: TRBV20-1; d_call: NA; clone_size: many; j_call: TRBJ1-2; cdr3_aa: CSAKDGLEVVGYTF; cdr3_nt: TGCAGTGCTAAGGACGGCCTTGAGGTTGTTGGCTACACCTTC
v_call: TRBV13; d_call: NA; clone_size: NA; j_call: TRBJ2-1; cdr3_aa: CASSLWARRYNEQFF; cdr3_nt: TGTGCCAGCAGCTTATGGGCCAGGAGATACAATGAGCAGTTCTTC
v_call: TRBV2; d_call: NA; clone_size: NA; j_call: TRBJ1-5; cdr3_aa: CASSEAATNQPQHF; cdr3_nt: TGTGCCAGCAGTGAAGCGGCAACAAATCAGCCCCAGCATTTT
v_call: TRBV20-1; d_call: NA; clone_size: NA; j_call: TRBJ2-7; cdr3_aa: CSALPRTETYEQYF; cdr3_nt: TGCAGTGCTTTGCCCCGGACAGAAACCTACGAGCAGTACTTC
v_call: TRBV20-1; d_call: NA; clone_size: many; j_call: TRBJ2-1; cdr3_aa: CSARPPGLYNEQFF; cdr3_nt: TGCAGTGCGAGGCCGCCGGGACTTTACAATGAGCAGTTCTTC
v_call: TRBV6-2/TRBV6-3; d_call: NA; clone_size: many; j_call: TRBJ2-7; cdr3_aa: CASSSLEAGYEQYF; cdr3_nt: TGTGCCAGCAGTTCGCTCGAGGCAGGCTACGAGCAGTACTTC
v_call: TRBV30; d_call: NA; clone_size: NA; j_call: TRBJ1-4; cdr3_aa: CAWEITNEKLFF; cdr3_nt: TGTGCCTGGGAAATAACTAATGAAAAACTGTTTTTT
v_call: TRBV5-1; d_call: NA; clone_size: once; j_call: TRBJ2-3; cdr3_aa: CASSLMGQVTDTQYF; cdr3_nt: TGCGCCAGCAGCTTGATGGGACAAGTAACAGATACGCAGTATTTT
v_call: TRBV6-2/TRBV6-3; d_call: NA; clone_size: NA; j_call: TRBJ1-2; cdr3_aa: CSSSYLGGGYTF; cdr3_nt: TGTTCCAGCAGTTACTTGGGTGGTGGCTATACCTTC
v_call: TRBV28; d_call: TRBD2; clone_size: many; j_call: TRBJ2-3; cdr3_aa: CASSLILGGSRTDTQYF; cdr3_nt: TGTGCCAGCAGTCTAATTCTCGGCGGGAGCCGTACAGATACGCAGTATTTT
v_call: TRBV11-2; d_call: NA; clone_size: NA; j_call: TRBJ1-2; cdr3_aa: CASSLDGRANYGYTF; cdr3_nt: TGTGCCAGCAGCTTAGATGGCAGGGCAAACTATGGCTACACCTTC
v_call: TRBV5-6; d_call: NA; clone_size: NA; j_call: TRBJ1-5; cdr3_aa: CATSTEGSGDGNQPQHF; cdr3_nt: TGTGCCACAAGCACGGAGGGTTCAGGTGACGGCAATCAGCCCCAGCATTTT
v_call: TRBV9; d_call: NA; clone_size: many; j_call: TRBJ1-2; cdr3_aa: CASSPLGRANYGYTF; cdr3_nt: TGTGCCAGCAGCCCTCTCGGTCGGGCGAACTATGGCTACACCTTC
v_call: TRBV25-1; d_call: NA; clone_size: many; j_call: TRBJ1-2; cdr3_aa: CASSESDMINYGYTF; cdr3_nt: TGTGCCAGCAGTGAATCAGACATGATTAACTATGGCTACACCTTC
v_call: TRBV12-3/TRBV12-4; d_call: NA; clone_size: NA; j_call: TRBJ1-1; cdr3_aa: CASSLEGRTEAFF; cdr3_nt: TGTGCCAGCAGTTTAGAGGGGCGGACTGAAGCTTTCTTT
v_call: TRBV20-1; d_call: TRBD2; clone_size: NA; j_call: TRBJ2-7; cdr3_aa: CSAKRGSGSSYEQYF; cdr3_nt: TGCAGTGCGAAGAGAGGTAGCGGGAGTTCCTACGAGCAGTACTTC
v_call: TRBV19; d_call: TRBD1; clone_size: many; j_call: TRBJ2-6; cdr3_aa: CASSLSRDRGSGANVLTF; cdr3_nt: TGTGCCAGTAGCCTGTCCCGGGACAGGGGTTCTGGGGCCAACGTCCTGACTTTC
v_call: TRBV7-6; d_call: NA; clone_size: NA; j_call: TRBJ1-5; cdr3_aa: CPGSFGQLNQPQHF; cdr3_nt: TGTCCCGGCAGCTTCGGACAGTTAAATCAGCCCCAGCATTTT
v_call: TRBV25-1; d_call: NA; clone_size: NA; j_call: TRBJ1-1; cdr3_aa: CASSESPGRGAFF; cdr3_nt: TGTGCCAGCAGTGAATCCCCGGGCAGGGGAGCTTTCTTT
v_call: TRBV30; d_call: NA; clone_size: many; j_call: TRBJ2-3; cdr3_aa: CAWSVGGATDTQYF; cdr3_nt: TGTGCCTGGAGTGTAGGAGGGGCGACAGATACGCAGTATTTT
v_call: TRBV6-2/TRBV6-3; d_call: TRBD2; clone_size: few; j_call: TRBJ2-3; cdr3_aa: CASSYSSGVTDTQYF; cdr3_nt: TGTGCCAGCAGTTACTCTAGCGGGGTCACAGATACGCAGTATTTT
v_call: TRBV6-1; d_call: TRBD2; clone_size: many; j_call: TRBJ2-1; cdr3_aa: CASLAGEVNEQFF; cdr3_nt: TGTGCCAGCCTTGCGGGAGAGGTTAATGAGCAGTTCTTC
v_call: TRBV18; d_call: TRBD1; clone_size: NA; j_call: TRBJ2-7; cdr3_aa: CASSRGTGGMYEQYF; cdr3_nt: TGTGCCAGCTCACGCGGGACAGGGGGTATGTACGAGCAGTACTTC
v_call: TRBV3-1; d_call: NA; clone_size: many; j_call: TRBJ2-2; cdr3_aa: CASSQAWDTGELFF; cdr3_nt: TGTGCCAGCAGCCAAGCCTGGGACACCGGGGAGCTGTTTTTT
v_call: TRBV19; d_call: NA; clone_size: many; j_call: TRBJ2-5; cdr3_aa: CASSHHRDTYQETQYF; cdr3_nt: TGTGCCAGTAGTCATCACAGGGATACGTACCAAGAGACCCAGTACTTC
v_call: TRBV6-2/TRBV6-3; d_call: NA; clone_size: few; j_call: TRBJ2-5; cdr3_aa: CASSHQDITKETQYF; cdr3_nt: TGTGCCAGCAGCCACCAGGATATCACCAAAGAGACCCAGTACTTC
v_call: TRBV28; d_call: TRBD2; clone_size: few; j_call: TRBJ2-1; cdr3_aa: CASRPEGREAYNEQFF; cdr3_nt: TGTGCCAGCAGGCCAGAAGGGCGGGAGGCCTACAATGAGCAGTTCTTC
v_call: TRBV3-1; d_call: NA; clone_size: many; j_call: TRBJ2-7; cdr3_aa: CASSRTVSYEQYF; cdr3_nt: TGTGCCAGCAGCCGGACAGTCTCCTACGAGCAGTACTTC
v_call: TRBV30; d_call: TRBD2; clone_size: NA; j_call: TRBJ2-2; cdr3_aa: CAWRGGRVDTGELFF; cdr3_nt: TGTGCCTGGCGGGGGGGGAGGGTCGACACCGGGGAGCTGTTTTTT
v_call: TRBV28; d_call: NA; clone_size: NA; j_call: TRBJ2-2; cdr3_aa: CASSSLTGELLF; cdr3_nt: TGTGCCAGCAGTTCCCTCACCGGGGAGCTCTTGTTT
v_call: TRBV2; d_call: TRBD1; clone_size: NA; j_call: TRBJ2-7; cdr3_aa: CASSVTVRTGGPYEQYF; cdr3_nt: TGTGCCAGCAGTGTGACCGTAAGAACAGGGGGTCCCTACGAGCAGTACTTC
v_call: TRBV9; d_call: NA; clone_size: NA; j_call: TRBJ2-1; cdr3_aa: CASSVELFRGGEQFF; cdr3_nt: TGTGCCAGCAGCGTAGAATTGTTTCGGGGCGGGGAGCAGTTCTTC
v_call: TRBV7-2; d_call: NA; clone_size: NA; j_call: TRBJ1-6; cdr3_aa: CASSFKGNSPLHF; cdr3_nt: TGTGCCAGCAGCTTTAAGGGTAATTCACCCCTCCACTTT
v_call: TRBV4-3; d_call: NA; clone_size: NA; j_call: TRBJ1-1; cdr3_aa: CASSQDSAGEAFF; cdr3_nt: TGCGCCAGCAGCCAAGATTCGGCGGGAGAAGCTTTCTTT
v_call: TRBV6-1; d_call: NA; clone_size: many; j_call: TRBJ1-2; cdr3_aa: CASSSSSGYSTF; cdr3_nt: TGTGCCAGCAGTTCATCATCAGGTTACAGCACCTTC
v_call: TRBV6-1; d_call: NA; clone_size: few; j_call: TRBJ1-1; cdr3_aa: CASSARPGSENTEAFF; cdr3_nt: TGTGCCAGCAGTGCCCGACCGGGGTCGGAGAACACTGAAGCTTTCTTT
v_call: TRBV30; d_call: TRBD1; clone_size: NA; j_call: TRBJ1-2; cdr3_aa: CACMQSTGATRGYTF; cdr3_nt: TGTGCCTGTATGCAAAGTACAGGGGCGACGAGGGGCTACACCTTC
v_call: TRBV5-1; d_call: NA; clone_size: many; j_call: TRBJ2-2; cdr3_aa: CASSFSTNTGELFF; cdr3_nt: TGCGCCAGCAGCTTTAGCACGAACACCGGGGAGCTGTTTTTT
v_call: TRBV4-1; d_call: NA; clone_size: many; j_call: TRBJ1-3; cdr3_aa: CASSQDDRLGNTIYF; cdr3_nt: TGCGCCAGCAGCCAAGATGACCGACTCGGAAACACCATATATTTT
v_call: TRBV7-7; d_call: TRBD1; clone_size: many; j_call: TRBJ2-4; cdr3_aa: CASSYPTGQKNIQYF; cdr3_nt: TGTGCTAGCAGCTACCCCACGGGACAGAAAAACATTCAGTACTTC
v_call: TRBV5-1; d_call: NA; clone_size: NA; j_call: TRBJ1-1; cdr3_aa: CASKASTGLTEALF; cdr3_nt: TGCGCCAGCAAAGCATCCACAGGGCTCACTGAAGCTTTATTT